This TCR beta chain appears in the sequencing data of a study of glioma-infiltrating T cells after dendritic cell vaccination. Study background: Treatment, given 2003 to 2012, was autologous tumor lysate-pulsed dendritic cell vaccination.

This clone was seen just once. All glioblastoma patients lacked an isocitrate dehydrogenase mutation. Up to 2 ug genomic DNA was used for TCRB CDR3 amplification. Data came from immunoSEQ multiplex PCR; TCRdb stores just in-frame clones and leaves some out. This sample has about 38,000 clones; approximately 80% occur once, and the top ten carry 7.5% to 10%. Looked up from germline, CDR1 is SGHNT and CDR2 is YYREEE (reference sequence). The junction had 5 bases not matched to a gene; V was cut back by 4 bases and J by 4 bases. This CDR3 comprises 15 residues. The chain employs TRBV5-4 and TRBJ1-5; TRBD1 matches at 10 bases. The TCR sequence derives from a human donor with glioblastoma. This material consisted of blood, taken before dendritic cell vaccination. The CDR3 sequence is CASSPGTGENQPQHF. The CDR3 region has the DNA TGTGCCAGCAGCCCCGGGACAGGGGAAAATCAGCCCCAGCATTTT.